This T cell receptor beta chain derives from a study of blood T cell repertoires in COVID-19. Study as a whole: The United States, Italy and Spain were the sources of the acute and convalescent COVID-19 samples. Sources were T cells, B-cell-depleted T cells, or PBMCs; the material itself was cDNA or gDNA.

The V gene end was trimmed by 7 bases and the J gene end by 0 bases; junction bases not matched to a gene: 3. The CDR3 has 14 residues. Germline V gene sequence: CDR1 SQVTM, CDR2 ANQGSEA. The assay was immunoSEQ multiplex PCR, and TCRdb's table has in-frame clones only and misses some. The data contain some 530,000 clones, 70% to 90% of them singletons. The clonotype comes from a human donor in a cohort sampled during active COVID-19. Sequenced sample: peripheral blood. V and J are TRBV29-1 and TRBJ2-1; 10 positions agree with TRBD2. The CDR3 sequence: CSGSSGSSYNEQFF. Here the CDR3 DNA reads TGCAGCGGTTCTAGCGGGAGCTCCTACAATGAGCAGTTCTTC.